This T cell receptor beta chain was sequenced during a study of blood T cell repertoires in COVID-19. In this sample, this clone turned up once. Germline V gene data show CDR1 as SGHNT and CDR2 as YENEEA. This CDR3 region has 15 residues. The ends were cut back, 2 bases at V and 5 bases at J, with 13 bases in the middle. In the authors' methods: Nucleated cell counts were estimated from reference gene primer amplification. Assay: immunoSEQ multiplex PCR; the TCRdb copy retains only in-frame clones and omits some. V, J and clone size derive from that table, while D and trimming were established from the DNA sequence. Altogether roughly 290,000 clones are present, around 89% being singletons, with the ten largest covering 1.5% to 2%. Assignment of participants to cohorts was predicated upon participant-reported clinical history.

This chain joins TRBV11-3 and TRBJ2-1; a possible D gene is TRBD1 (5 bases). The clonotype originates from a woman in her late teens or twenties with acute COVID-19. The sequenced sample was PBMCs or T cells enriched from blood (not recorded which). CDR3: CASSLNRWLNNEQFF. Written as DNA, the CDR3 is TGTGCCAGCAGCTTAAACAGGTGGCTAAACAATGAGCAGTTCTTC. Based on the CDR3 plus reference TRBV11-3 and TRBJ2-1, the full variable domain is EAGVVQSPRYKIIEKKQPVAFWCNPISGHNTLYWYLQNLGQGPELLIRYENEEAVDDSQLPKDRFSAERLKGVDSTLKIQPAELGDSAVYLCASSLNRWLNNEQFFGPGTRLTVL.